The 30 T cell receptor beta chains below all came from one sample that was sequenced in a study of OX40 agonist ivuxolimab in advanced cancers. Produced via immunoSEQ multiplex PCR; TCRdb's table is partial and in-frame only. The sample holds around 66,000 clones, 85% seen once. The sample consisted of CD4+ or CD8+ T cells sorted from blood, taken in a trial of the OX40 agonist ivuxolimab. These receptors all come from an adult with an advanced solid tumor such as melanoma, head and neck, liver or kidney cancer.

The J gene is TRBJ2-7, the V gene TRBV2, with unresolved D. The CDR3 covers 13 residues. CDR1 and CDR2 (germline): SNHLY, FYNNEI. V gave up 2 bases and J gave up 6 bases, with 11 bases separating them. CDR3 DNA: TGTGCCAGCAGTGAAAATGCCTGGGGCGAGCAGTACTTC. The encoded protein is CASSENAWGEQYF.

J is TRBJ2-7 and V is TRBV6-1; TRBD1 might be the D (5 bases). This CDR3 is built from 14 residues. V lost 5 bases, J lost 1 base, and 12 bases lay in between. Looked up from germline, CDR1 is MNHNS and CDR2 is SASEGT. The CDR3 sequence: CASSSDRMSYEQYF. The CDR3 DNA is TGTGCCAGCAGTTCTGACAGAATGTCCTACGAGCAGTACTTC.

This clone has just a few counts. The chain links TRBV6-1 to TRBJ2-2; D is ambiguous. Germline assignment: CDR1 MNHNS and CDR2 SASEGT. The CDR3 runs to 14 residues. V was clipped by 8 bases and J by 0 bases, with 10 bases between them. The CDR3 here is CASAPGPNTGELFF. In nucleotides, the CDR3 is TGTGCCAGCGCCCCCGGGCCGAACACCGGGGAGCTGTTTTTT.

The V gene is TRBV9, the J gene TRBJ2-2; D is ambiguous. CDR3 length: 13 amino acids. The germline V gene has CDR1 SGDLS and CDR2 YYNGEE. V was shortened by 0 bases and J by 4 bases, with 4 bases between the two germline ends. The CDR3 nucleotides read TGTGCCAGCAGCGTAGAAGGCACCGGGGAGCTGTTTTTT. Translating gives CASSVEGTGELFF.

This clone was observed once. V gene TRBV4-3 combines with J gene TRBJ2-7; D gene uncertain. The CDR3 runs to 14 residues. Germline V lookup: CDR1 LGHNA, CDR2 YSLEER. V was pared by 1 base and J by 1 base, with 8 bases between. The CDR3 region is CASSQVGSSYEQYF. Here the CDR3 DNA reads TGCGCCAGCAGCCAAGTGGGATCTTCCTACGAGCAGTACTTC.

The CDR3 spells CASRDSSGNTIYF. CDR3 sequence (DNA): TGTGCCAGCAGGGACAGCTCTGGAAACACCATATATTTT. The chain carries TRBV2 and TRBJ1-3; maybe TRBD1 (6 bases). Germline V gives CDR1 SNHLY, CDR2 FYNNEI. The CDR3 is 13 amino acids. Trimming stripped 6 bases from V and 0 bases from J, with 6 bases between.

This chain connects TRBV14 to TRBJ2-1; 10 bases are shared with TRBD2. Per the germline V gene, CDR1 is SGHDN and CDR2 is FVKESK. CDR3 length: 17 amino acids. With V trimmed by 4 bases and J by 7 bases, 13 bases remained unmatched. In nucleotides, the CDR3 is TGTGCCAGCAGCCGAAAAGCGGGGGGGCCTCTTGTAAATGAGCAGTTCTTC. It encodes CASSRKAGGPLVNEQFF.

CDR3 protein: CATSPPGENTEAFF. DNA for the CDR3: TGTGCCACCAGTCCTCCCGGAGAGAACACTGAAGCTTTCTTT. This chain joins TRBV15 and TRBJ1-1, with no clear D. This CDR3 has 14 amino acids. Germline CDR1 LNHNV, CDR2 YYDKDF (reference sequence). The V end lost 6 bases, the J end lost 1 base, and 12 bases lay between the germline ends.

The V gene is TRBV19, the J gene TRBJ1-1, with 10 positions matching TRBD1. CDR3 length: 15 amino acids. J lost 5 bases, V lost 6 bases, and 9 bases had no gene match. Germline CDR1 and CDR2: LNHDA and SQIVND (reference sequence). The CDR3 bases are TGTGCCAGTAGAACCCCGGGACAGGGGAAAACTGAAGCTTTCTTT. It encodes CASRTPGQGKTEAFF.

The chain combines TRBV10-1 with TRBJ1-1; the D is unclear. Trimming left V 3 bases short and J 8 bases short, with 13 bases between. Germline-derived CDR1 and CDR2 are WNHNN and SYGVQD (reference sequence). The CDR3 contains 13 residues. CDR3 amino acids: CASSDGMGREAFF. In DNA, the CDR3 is TGCGCCAGCAGTGATGGGATGGGGAGGGAAGCTTTCTTT.

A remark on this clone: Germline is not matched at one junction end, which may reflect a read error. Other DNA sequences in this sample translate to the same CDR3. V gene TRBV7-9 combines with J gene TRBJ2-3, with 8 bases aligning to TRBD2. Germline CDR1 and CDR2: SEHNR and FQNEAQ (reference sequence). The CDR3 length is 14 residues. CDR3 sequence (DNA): TGTGCTAGCAGCTTCGGCGGGGGGTCAGATACGCAGTATTTT. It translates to CASSFGGGSDTQYF.

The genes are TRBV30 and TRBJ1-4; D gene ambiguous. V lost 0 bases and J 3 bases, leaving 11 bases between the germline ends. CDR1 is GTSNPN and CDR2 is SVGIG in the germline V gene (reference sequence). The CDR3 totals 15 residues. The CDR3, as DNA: TGTGCCTGGAGTGTACGTAGGGCCTCTAATGAAAAACTGTTTTTT. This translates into CAWSVRRASNEKLFF.

Here the CDR3 reads CASSSGRSYEQYF. For the CDR3, the DNA is TGTGCCAGCAGCTCTGGACGCTCCTACGAGCAGTACTTC. V is TRBV5-4 and J is TRBJ2-5; D is unresolved. The DNA matches TRBJ2-7 better at its end, which makes the J call doubtful. Germline CDR1 reads SGHNT; CDR2 reads YYREEE (reference sequence). The CDR3 covers 13 residues.

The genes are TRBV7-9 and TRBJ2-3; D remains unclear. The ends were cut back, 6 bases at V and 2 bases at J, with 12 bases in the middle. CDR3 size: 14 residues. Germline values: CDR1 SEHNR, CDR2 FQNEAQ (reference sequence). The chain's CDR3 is CASRLLVYTDTQYF. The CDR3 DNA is TGTGCCAGCAGGCTGCTGGTATACACAGATACGCAGTATTTT.

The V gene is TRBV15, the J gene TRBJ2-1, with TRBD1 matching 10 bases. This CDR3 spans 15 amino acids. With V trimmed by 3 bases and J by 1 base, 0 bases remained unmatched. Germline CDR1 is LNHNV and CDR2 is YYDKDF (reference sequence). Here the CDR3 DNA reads TGTGCCACCAGCAGGGACAGGGGGTCCTACAATGAGCAGTTCTTC. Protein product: CATSRDRGSYNEQFF.

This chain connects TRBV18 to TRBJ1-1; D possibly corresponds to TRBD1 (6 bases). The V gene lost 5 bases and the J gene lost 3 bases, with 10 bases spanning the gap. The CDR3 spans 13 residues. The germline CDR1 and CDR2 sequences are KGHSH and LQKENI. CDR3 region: CASSSQGYTEAFF. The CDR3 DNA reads TGTGCCAGCTCATCCCAGGGGTACACTGAAGCTTTCTTT.

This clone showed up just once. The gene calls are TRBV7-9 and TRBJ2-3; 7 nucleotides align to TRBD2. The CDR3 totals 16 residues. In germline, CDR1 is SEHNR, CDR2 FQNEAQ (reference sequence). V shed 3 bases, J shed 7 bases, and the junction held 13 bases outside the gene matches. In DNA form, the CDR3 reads TGTGCCAGCAGCTTCCGTGCCGGGAGGCCCATGAATACGCAGTATTTT. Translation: CASSFRAGRPMNTQYF.

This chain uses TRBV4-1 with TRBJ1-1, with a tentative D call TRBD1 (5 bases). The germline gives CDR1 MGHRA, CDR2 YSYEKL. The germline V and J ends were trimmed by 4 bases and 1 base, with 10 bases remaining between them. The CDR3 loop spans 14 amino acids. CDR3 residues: CASSPRDRNTEAFF. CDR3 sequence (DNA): TGCGCCAGCAGCCCTCGTGACAGGAACACTGAAGCTTTCTTT.

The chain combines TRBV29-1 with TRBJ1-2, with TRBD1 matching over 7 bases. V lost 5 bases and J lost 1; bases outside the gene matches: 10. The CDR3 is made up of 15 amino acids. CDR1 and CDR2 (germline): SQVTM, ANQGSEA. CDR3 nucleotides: TGCAGCGTTCAGGGAACAGGGGAGGGTAACTATGGCTACACCTTC. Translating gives CSVQGTGEGNYGYTF.

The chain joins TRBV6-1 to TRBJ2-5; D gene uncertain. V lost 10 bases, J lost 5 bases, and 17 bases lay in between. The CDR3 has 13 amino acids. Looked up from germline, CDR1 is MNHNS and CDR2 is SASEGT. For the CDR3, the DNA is TGTGCCATTTCGCAGGTAGACGGGGAGACCCAGTACTTC. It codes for CAISQVDGETQYF.

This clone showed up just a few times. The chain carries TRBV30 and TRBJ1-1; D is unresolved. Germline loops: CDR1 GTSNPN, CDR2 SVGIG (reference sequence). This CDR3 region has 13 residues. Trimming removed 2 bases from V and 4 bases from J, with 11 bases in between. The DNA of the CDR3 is TGTGCCTGGAGTTCAGGCTTGGGCACTGAAGCTTTCTTT. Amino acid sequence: CAWSSGLGTEAFF.

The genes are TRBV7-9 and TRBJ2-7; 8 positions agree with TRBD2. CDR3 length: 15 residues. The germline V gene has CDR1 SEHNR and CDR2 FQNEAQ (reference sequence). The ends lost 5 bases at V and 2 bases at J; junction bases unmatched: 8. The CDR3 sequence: CASSPTGGVTYEQYF. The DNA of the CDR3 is TGTGCCAGCAGCCCCACCGGGGGGGTTACCTACGAGCAGTACTTC.

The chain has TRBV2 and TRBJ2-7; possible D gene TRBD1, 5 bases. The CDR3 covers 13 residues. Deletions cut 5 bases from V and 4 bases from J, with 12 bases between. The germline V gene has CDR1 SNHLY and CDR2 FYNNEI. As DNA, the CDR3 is TGTGCCAGCAGTCGGACAAGCCTTTACGAGCAGTACTTC. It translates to CASSRTSLYEQYF. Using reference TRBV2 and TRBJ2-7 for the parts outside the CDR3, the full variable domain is EPEVTQTPSHQVTQMGQEVILRCVPISNHLYFYWYRQILGQKVEFLVSFYNNEISEKSEIFDDQFSVERPDGSNFTLKIRSTKLEDSAMYFCASSRTSLYEQYFGPGTRLTVT.

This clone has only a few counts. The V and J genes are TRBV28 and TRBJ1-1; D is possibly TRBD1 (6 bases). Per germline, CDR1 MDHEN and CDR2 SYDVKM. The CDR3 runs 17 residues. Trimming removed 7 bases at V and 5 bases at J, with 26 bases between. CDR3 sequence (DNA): TGTGCCAGCAACGAGAATATGGGGGGCACAAGGGGAACTGAAGCTTTCTTT. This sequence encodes CASNENMGGTRGTEAFF.

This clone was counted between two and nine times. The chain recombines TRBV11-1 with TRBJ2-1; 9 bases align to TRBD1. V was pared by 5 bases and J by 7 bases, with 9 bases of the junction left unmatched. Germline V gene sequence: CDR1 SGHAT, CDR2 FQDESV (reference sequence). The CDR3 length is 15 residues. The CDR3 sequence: CASSIRDRVRNEQFF. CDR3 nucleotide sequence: TGTGCCAGCAGCATTCGGGACAGGGTTCGGAATGAGCAGTTCTTC.

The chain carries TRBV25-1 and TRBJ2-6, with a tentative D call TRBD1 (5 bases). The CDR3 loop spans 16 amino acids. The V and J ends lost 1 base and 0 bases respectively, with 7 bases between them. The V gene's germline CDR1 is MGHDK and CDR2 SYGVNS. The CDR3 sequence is CASSESGSSGANVLTF. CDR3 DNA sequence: TGTGCCAGCAGTGAATCAGGGTCCTCTGGGGCCAACGTCCTGACTTTC.

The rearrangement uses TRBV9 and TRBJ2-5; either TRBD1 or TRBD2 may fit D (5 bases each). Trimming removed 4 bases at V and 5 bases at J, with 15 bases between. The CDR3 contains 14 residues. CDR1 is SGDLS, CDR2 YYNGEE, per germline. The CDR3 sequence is CASSTRDHVETQYF. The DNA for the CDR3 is TGTGCCAGCAGCACCCGGGACCACGTGGAGACCCAGTACTTC.

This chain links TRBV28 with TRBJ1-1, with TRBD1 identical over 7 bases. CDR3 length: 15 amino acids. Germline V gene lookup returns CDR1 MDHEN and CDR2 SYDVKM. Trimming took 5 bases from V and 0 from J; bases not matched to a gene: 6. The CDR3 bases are TGTGCCAGCAGTCCAGGGGACAGAATGAACACTGAAGCTTTCTTT. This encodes CASSPGDRMNTEAFF.

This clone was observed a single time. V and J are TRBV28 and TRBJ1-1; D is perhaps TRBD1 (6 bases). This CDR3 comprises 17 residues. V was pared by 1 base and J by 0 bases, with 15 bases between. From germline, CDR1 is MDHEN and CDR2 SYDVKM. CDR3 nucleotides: TGTGCCAGCAGTTTATTCGCGACAGGCCTTATGAACACTGAAGCTTTCTTT. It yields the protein CASSLFATGLMNTEAFF.

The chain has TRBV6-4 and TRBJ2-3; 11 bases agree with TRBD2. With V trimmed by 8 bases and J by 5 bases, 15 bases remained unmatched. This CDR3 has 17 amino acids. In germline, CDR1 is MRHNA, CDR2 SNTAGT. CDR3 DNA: TGTGCCAGCTCACGAGGGACTAGCGGACGCTCGGGAGATACGCAGTATTTT. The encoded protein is CASSRGTSGRSGDTQYF.